Below are 11 T cell receptor beta chains sequenced from a single sample in a study of blood T cell repertoires in COVID-19. Measured with immunoSEQ multiplex PCR; TCRdb has only the in-frame clones, and not every one. In the table there are about 140,000 clones, roughly 80% of which are singletons. Sequencing was carried out using peripheral blood. The receptors here all came from a woman between 45 and 65 years old with active or convalescent COVID-19.

The CDR3 region is CSVAGTGNEQFF. In nucleotides, the CDR3 is TGCAGCGTAGCCGGGACAGGGAATGAGCAGTTCTTC. The rearrangement links TRBV29-1 to TRBJ2-1, with 9 positions matching TRBD1. The germline V gene has CDR1 SQVTM and CDR2 ANQGSEA. The CDR3 has 12 residues. The J segment lost 7 bases and the V segment lost 6 bases, leaving 4 bases of the junction unmatched.

This clone has a handful of counts. The V gene is TRBV11-3, the J gene TRBJ2-3; D perhaps matches TRBD2 (6 bases). V was cut by 2 bases and J by 4 bases, with 13 bases left in between. CDR1 and CDR2 (germline): SGHNT, YENEEA. CDR3 length equals 15 residues. For the CDR3, the DNA is TGTGCCAGCAGCTTACGGGGGAGCGGCGCAGATACGCAGTATTTT. Translating it yields CASSLRGSGADTQYF. The entire variable domain, with the rest obtained from reference TRBV11-3 and TRBJ2-3, is as follows: EAGVVQSPRYKIIEKKQPVAFWCNPISGHNTLYWYLQNLGQGPELLIRYENEEAVDDSQLPKDRFSAERLKGVDSTLKIQPAELGDSAVYLCASSLRGSGADTQYFGPGTRLTVL.

This chain uses TRBV25-1 with TRBJ2-1; the match to TRBD2 covers 10 bases. CDR1 and CDR2 from the germline V gene are MGHDK and SYGVNS. The CDR3 loop spans 17 amino acids. The V segment lost 0 bases and the J segment 5 bases; nucleotides outside the gene matches: 7. The CDR3 loop reads CASSEYGRTSGNNEQFF. CDR3 DNA: TGTGCCAGCAGTGAATACGGGAGGACTAGCGGTAACAATGAGCAGTTCTTC.

The genes are TRBV7-2 and TRBJ2-3; D remains unclear. Germline loops: CDR1 SGHTA, CDR2 FQGNSA. There are 13 residues in the CDR3. The V and J ends lost 5 bases and 4 bases respectively, with 10 bases between them. This CDR3 is CASSPRFADTQYF. The CDR3 coding sequence is TGTGCCAGCAGCCCCCGGTTCGCAGATACGCAGTATTTT.

The chain links TRBV18 to TRBJ1-2; 7 bases agree with TRBD1. Looked up from germline, CDR1 is KGHSH and CDR2 is LQKENI. The trim removed 5 bases at V and 7 bases at J, leaving 7 bases unmatched. The CDR3 covers 13 residues. This chain's CDR3 is CASSSQGGGGYTF. CDR3 nucleotides: TGTGCCAGCTCATCCCAGGGGGGAGGTGGCTACACCTTC.

This rearrangement joins TRBV28 to TRBJ1-2; D is uncertain. Germline-derived CDR1 and CDR2 are MDHEN and SYDVKM. The CDR3 length is 14 residues. V lost 5 bases, J lost 5 bases, and 15 bases lay in between. The CDR3 DNA follows: TGTGCCAGCAGTACTGGGAGACTTCTATATGGCTACACCTTC. It encodes CASSTGRLLYGYTF.

This clone was seen a few times. This chain links TRBV30 with TRBJ1-4, with D uncertain. This CDR3 comprises 15 residues. Trimming cost V 0 bases and J 0 bases, with 8 bases left between them. Germline CDR1 and CDR2: GTSNPN and SVGIG (reference sequence). The CDR3: CAWSVLYPTNEKLFF. The CDR3 nucleotides read TGTGCCTGGAGTGTCCTCTATCCAACTAATGAAAAACTGTTTTTT.

The genes are TRBV5-1 and TRBJ1-2; D might be TRBD1 (5 bases). Germline V gene data show CDR1 as SGHRS and CDR2 as YFSETQ. CDR3 length: 13 amino acids. The V end was cut by 2 bases, the J end by 2 bases, with 7 bases between. The CDR3 loop is CASSFGGNYGYTF. Written as DNA, the CDR3 is TGCGCCAGCAGCTTCGGGGGGAACTATGGCTACACCTTC.

The chain joins TRBV3-1 (or the pseudogene TRBV3-2) to TRBJ1-6, with unresolved D. Trimming pared 1 base from V and 13 bases from J, leaving 11 bases between. CDR3 length equals 13 residues. The germline V gene has CDR1 LGHDT and CDR2 YNNKEL (reference sequence). In DNA, the CDR3 is TGTGCCAGCAGCCAAGGAGCCGCCGGGCCCCTCCACTTT. This gives the protein CASSQGAAGPLHF.

The rearrangement uses TRBV21-1 and TRBJ2-5; TRBD1 was called by the table and not checked on the DNA. TRBV21-1 is a documented pseudogene. This CDR3 comprises 14 residues. In DNA, the CDR3 is TGTGCCGTCCATAAGACAGGGGGTAAAGAGACCCAGTACTTC. Protein: CAVHKTGGKETQYF.

The chain uses TRBV28 and TRBJ1-5; the D gene is possibly TRBD1 (6 bases). The length of the CDR3 is 14 residues. CDR1 is MDHEN and CDR2 is SYDVKM in the germline V gene. Trimming took off 6 bases at V and 0 bases at J, with 9 bases between the two ends. The CDR3 loop is CASRGADSNQPQHF. Written as DNA, the CDR3 is TGTGCCAGCAGGGGGGCCGATAGCAATCAGCCCCAGCATTTT.